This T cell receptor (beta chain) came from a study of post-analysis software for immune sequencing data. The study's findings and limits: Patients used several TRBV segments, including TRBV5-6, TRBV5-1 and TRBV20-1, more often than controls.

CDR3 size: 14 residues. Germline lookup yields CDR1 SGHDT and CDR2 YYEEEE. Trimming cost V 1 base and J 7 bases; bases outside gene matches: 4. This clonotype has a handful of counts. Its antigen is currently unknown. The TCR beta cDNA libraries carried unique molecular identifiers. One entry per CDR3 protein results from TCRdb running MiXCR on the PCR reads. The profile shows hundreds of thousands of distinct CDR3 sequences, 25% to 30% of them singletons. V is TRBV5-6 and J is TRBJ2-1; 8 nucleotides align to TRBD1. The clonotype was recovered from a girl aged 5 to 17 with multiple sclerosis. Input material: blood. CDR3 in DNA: TGTGCCAGCAGCTTGCAGGGGGCTCGGAATGAGCAGTTCTTC. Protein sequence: CASSLQGARNEQFF.